This T cell receptor beta chain was captured by sequencing in a study of a mutant IDH1 vaccine in newly diagnosed glioma. Looking at the study overall: Vaccine dosing followed radiotherapy by 4-6 weeks, or accompanied temozolomide cycles. It was radiotherapy, temozolomide, or both that patients received previously, with most receiving both.

Whole-study results and caveats: Around 93% of patients showed vaccine-induced immune responses across multiple MHC alleles.

Time point described: week 35, safety follow-up. With topical imiquimod, each dose of the vaccine consisted of 300 ug of mutant IDH1 20-mer peptide. In every donor, the tumor was a new WHO grade 3 or 4 IDH1-mutant, ATRX-lost astrocytoma. V was shortened by 4 bases and J by 4 bases, with 13 bases between the two germline ends. Germline CDR1 MNHNY, CDR2 SVGAGI (reference sequence). There are 14 residues in the CDR3. Assay used: immunoSEQ multiplex PCR; TCRdb lists only in-frame clones, some missing. The sample records approximately 62,000 clones, under 90% being singletons. This clone was recorded only once. Its antigen is undetermined.

The source of this sequence is a man aged 30 to 45 with glioma. The starting material was PBMCs, obtained from a glioma patient whose treatment included an IDH1 peptide vaccine. The V gene is TRBV6-6, the J gene TRBJ1-1; D uncertain. The CDR3 nucleotides are TGTGCCAGCAGTTCGGACCCCTCTGGCACTGAAGCTTTCTTT. Encoded protein: CASSSDPSGTEAFF.